This TCR beta chain was recovered during a study of T-cell reconstitution after alpha-beta-depleted transplantation in children. Study conclusions and caveats: As was reported, about two months after transplant, alpha-beta T cells came from several hundred expanded graft clones.

For this clonotype: The antigen remains unidentified.

The library targeted TCRbeta and was prepared with unique molecular identifiers. TCRdb processed the PCR reads anew with MiXCR; each CDR3 protein has one entry. This sample has around 800,000 distinct CDR3 sequences; approximately 15% occur once, and the top ten carry 5%. This CDR3 has 13 amino acids. Germline values: CDR1 SEHNR, CDR2 FQNEAQ (reference sequence). The V end lost 1 base, the J end lost 6 bases, and 10 bases lay between the germline ends. The TCR was taken from a male patient younger than 18 who had a stem cell transplant for acute lymphoblastic leukemia, so the T cells may come from the graft donor. The chain is built from TRBV7-9 and TRBJ2-7; D gene uncertain. The sequencing used PBMCs, mostly from graft donor cells, collected 360 days after TCRalphabeta/CD19-depleted stem cell transplant. The CDR3 region is CASSLGSPLEQYF. The CDR3 nucleotides are TGTGCCAGCAGCTTAGGGTCCCCTCTCGAGCAGTACTTC.